The rows below give T cell receptor beta chains drawn from one sample of a study of T-cell reconstitution after alpha-beta-depleted transplantation in children. A single record per CDR3 protein comes from TCRdb applying MiXCR to the PCR reads. The data hold 100,000 to 120,000 distinct CDR3 sequences, with 10% to 13% observed a single time. Sequenced material: PBMCs from the stem cell graft donor, taken from the stem cell graft. Every receptor here comes from a human donor who donated a stem cell graft to a child with acute lymphoblastic leukemia. Each CDR3 is given with its conserved first and last residue. A D gene is named only where the DNA matches it firmly. Sizes are listed as how often the clone was seen (once, few, many) or a class if it is expanded.

CDR3 protein: CASTGQGINEQFF
D gene: TRBD1
CDR3 length: 13
V gene: TRBV27
clone size: many

CDR3 protein: CASSVDSRDTGELFF
D gene: .
CDR3 length: 15
V gene: TRBV9
clone size: many

CDR3 protein: CASSAETGVNSPLHF
D gene: TRBD1
CDR3 length: 15
V gene: TRBV6-1
clone size: many

CDR3 protein: CASSRPGTGDYGYTF
D gene: TRBD1
CDR3 length: 15
V gene: TRBV28
clone size: medium-sized

CDR3 protein: CASSLVSRLYEQYF
D gene: .
CDR3 length: 14
V gene: TRBV7-2
clone size: many

CDR3 protein: CSAREDNRVNTEAFF
D gene: .
CDR3 length: 15
V gene: TRBV20-1
clone size: many

CDR3 protein: CAWSGGSSYNEQFF
D gene: .
CDR3 length: 14
V gene: TRBV30
clone size: few

CDR3 protein: CASSPLDKDEAFF
D gene: .
CDR3 length: 13
V gene: TRBV18
clone size: many

CDR3 protein: CASSPRGGTQYF
D gene: .
CDR3 length: 12
V gene: TRBV18
clone size: many

CDR3 protein: CASSLVASEDTQYF
D gene: .
CDR3 length: 14
V gene: TRBV12-3/TRBV12-4
clone size: many

CDR3 protein: CASSQDRVPMNTEAFF
D gene: .
CDR3 length: 16
V gene: TRBV3-1
clone size: many